Included here is one TCR beta chain sequence, with context. The record originates from a study of T cell changes during pregnancy in multiple sclerosis. TCRdb's copy holds only in-frame clones and misses some; the assay was immunoSEQ multiplex PCR. The data hold tens of thousands of clones, with nearly 90% observed a single time. The sequence came from a female donor with multiple sclerosis, enrolled in a pregnancy study. This specimen was CD4+ T cells from peripheral blood mononuclear cells, taken in the first trimester of pregnancy.

The CDR3: CASSTPGTGLTGELFF. In DNA, the CDR3 is TGTGCCAGTAGTACCCCCGGGACAGGGCTCACCGGGGAGCTGTTTTTT. J is TRBJ2-2 and V is TRBV19; TRBD1 matches at 9 bases. V shed 4 bases, J shed 4 bases, and the junction held 7 bases outside the gene matches. Germline V lookup: CDR1 LNHDA, CDR2 SQIVND (reference sequence). CDR3 length: 16 amino acids.